The 12 T cell receptor beta chains below all came from one sample that was sequenced in a study of blood T cell repertoires in COVID-19. Profiled with immunoSEQ multiplex PCR; TCRdb holds only in-frame clones, not every one. Here the sample spans around 97,000 clones, just under 85% being singletons. The sequenced material came from peripheral blood. Receptors were obtained from a man between 65 and 79 years old with acute or convalescent COVID-19.

The V call is TRBV6-2 or TRBV6-3, the J call TRBJ2-2; D gene uncertain. The CDR3 has 14 amino acids. Looked up from germline, CDR1 is MNHEY and CDR2 is SVGEGT. V lost 2 bases to trimming and J lost 4 bases, with 8 bases between them. CDR3 amino acids: CASSYQVPTGELFF. CDR3 coding DNA: TGTGCCAGCAGTTACCAGGTACCCACCGGGGAGCTGTTTTTT.

This clone was detected only once. The DNA for the CDR3 is TGTGCCAGCAGTTACGGGGAGGCTCAGCCCCAGCATTTT. Translating gives CASSYGEAQPQHF. The V and J genes are TRBV6-5 and TRBJ1-5, with D uncertain. V lost 2 bases and J 6 bases, leaving 8 bases between the germline ends. The length of the CDR3 is 13 residues. CDR1 is MNHEY and CDR2 is SVGAGI in the germline V gene.

This clone was observed once. The chain carries TRBV11-2 and TRBJ2-3; 10 nucleotides agree with TRBD2. Per the germline V gene, CDR1 is SGHAT and CDR2 is FQNNGV. The CDR3 has 17 amino acids. With 1 base clipped from V and 3 bases from J, the junction kept 7 bases outside the gene matches. The CDR3 sequence: CASSLGSSGSRTDTQYF. CDR3 coding DNA: TGTGCCAGCAGCTTAGGTTCTAGCGGGAGCCGAACAGATACGCAGTATTTT.

This chain connects TRBV12-3 or TRBV12-4 to TRBJ2-5; D is ambiguous. This CDR3 has 12 residues. V lost 6 bases, J lost 5 bases, and 10 bases lay in between. CDR3 residues: CASSMLEETQYF. CDR3 nucleotide sequence: TGTGCCAGCAGCATGTTGGAGGAGACCCAGTACTTC.

This clone appeared a few times. The chain carries TRBV19 and TRBJ1-1, with D possibly being TRBD1 (5 bases). The CDR3 loop spans 14 amino acids. CDR1 is LNHDA and CDR2 is SQIVND in the germline V gene (reference sequence). Trimming left V 7 bases short and J 2 bases short, with 14 bases between. The CDR3 DNA sequence: TGTGCCAGTATCATAGGACAAAGCAACACTGAAGCTTTCTTT. It specifies CASIIGQSNTEAFF. Using reference TRBV19 and TRBJ1-1 for the parts outside the CDR3, the full variable domain is DGGITQSPKYLFRKEGQNVTLSCEQNLNHDAMYWYRQDPGQGLRLIYYSQIVNDFQKGDIAEGYSVSREKKESFPLTVTSAQKNPTAFYLCASIIGQSNTEAFFGQGTRLTVV.

V gene TRBV15 combines with J gene TRBJ1-3, with a possible D match to TRBD1 (6 bases). CDR1 LNHNV and CDR2 YYDKDF come from the germline V gene (reference sequence). Trimming pared 0 bases from V and 4 bases from J, leaving 16 bases between. The CDR3 is 17 residues long. DNA of the CDR3: TGTGCCACCAGCAGAGATAACAGGGAGACTTCAGGAAACACCATATATTTT. Protein product: CATSRDNRETSGNTIYF.

This clone was counted a few times. The chain carries TRBV9 and TRBJ2-1; 9 positions match TRBD1. Germline lookup yields CDR1 SGDLS and CDR2 YYNGEE. The CDR3 totals 17 residues. V shed 3 bases and J 4 bases; nucleotides not matched to a gene: 11. CDR3 residues: CASSGSSRDRVYNEQFF. CDR3 nucleotide sequence: TGTGCCAGCAGCGGATCAAGCCGGGACAGGGTTTACAATGAGCAGTTCTTC.

The chain employs TRBV28 and TRBJ1-6; D uncertain. The CDR3 runs 15 residues. Germline assignment: CDR1 MDHEN and CDR2 SYDVKM. V was shortened by 6 bases and J by 7 bases, with 16 bases between the two germline ends. Written as DNA, the CDR3 is TGTGCCAGCAGACAACGTAGGGAGGGAAATTCACCCCTCCACTTT. Encoded protein: CASRQRREGNSPLHF.

The rearrangement uses TRBV2 and TRBJ2-1; 8 bases agree with TRBD2. The CDR3 loop spans 15 amino acids. From germline, CDR1 is SNHLY and CDR2 FYNNEI. Trimming cost V 7 bases and J 4 bases; bases outside gene matches: 9. The CDR3 loop is CASTSREGVYNEQFF. Written as DNA, the CDR3 is TGTGCCAGCACTTCCCGGGAGGGGGTTTACAATGAGCAGTTCTTC.

V is TRBV7-6 and J is TRBJ1-4; D possibly corresponds to TRBD1 (5 bases). Germline values: CDR1 SGHVS, CDR2 FNYEAQ. The CDR3 covers 14 residues. V lost 2 bases and J 7 bases, leaving 11 bases between the germline ends. The DNA of the CDR3 is TGTGCCAGCAGCTTAACCGGACAAGGTGAAAAACTGTTTTTT. Its protein is CASSLTGQGEKLFF.

This rearrangement joins TRBV4-3 to TRBJ2-2, with D possibly TRBD2 on 6 matching bases. The V and J ends lost 0 bases and 6 bases respectively, with 14 bases between them. This CDR3 has 16 amino acids. CDR1 and CDR2 from the germline V gene are LGHNA and YSLEER. CDR3 sequence: CASSQEVATRSGELFF. The CDR3 coding sequence is TGCGCCAGCAGCCAAGAAGTAGCGACTAGATCCGGGGAGCTGTTTTTT.

The chain carries TRBV7-9 and TRBJ1-1; 7 bases fit TRBD1. The CDR3 totals 14 residues. Germline V CDR1 and CDR2: SEHNR, FQNEAQ (reference sequence). The ends lost 5 bases at V and 5 bases at J; junction bases unmatched: 8. In DNA form, the CDR3 reads TGTGCCAGCAGCATGACAGGGAGAAGGACTGAAGCTTTCTTT. Amino acids: CASSMTGRRTEAFF.